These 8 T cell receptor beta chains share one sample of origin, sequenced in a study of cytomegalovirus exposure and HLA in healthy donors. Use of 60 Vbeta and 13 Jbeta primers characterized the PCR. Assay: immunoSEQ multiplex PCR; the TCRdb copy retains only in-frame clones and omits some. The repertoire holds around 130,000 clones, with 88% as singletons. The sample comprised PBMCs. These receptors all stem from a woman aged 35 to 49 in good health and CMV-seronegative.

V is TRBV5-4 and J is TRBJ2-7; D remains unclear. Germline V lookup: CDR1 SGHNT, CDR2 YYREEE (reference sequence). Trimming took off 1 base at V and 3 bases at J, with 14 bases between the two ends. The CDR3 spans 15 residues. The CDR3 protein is CASSLPGSGYYEQYF. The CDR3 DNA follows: TGTGCCAGCAGCTTGCCGGGTTCCGGTTACTACGAGCAGTACTTC.

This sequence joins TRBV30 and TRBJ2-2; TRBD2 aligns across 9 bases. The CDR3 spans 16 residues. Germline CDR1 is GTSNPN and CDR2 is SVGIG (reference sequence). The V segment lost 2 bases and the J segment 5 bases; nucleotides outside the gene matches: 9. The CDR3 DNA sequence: TGTGCCTGGAGTTCACCTAGCGGGATTTATACCGGGGAGCTGTTTTTT. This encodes CAWSSPSGIYTGELFF.

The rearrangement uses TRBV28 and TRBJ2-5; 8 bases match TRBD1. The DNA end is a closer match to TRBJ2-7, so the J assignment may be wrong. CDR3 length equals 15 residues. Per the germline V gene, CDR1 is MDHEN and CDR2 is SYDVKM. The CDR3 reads CASSLAGTGTYEQYF. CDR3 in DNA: TGTGCCAGCAGTTTGGCAGGGACAGGTACCTACGAGCAGTACTTC.

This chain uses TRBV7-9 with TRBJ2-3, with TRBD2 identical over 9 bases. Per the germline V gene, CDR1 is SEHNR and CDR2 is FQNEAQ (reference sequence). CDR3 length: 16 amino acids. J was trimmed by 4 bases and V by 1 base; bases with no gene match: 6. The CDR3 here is CASSLGGGRAPDTQYF. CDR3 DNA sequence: TGTGCCAGCAGCTTAGGAGGCGGGAGGGCCCCAGATACGCAGTATTTT.

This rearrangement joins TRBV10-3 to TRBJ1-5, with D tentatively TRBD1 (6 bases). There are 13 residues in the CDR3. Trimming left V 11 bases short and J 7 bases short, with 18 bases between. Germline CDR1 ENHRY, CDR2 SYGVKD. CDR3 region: CAVQQGGDQPQHF. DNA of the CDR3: TGTGCCGTCCAACAGGGAGGGGACCAGCCCCAGCATTTT.

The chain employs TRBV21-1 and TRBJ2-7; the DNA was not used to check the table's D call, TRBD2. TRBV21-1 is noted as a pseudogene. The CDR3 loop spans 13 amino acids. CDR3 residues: CASSSPLLYEQYF. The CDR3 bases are TGTGCCAGCAGCAGTCCTCTACTCTACGAGCAGTACTTC.

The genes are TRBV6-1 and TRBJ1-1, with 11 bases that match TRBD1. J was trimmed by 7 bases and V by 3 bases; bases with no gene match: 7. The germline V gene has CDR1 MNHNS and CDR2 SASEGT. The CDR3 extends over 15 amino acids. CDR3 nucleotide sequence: TGTGCCAGCAGTGAGGGGACAGGGGGGAAGAATGAAGCTTTCTTT. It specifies CASSEGTGGKNEAFF.

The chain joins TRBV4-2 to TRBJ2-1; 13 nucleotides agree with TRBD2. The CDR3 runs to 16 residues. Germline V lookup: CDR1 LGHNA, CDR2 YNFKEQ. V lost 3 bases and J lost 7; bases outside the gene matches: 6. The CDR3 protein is CASSQGGLAGVNEQFF. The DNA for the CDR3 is TGTGCCAGCAGCCAGGGAGGACTAGCGGGAGTAAATGAGCAGTTCTTC.